This record concerns one TCR beta chain sequence. These data are taken from a study of blood T cell repertoires in COVID-19. The wider study: Sites in the United States, Italy and Spain provided acute and convalescent COVID-19 samples.

TCRdb's copy holds only in-frame clones and misses some; the assay was immunoSEQ multiplex PCR. In the table there are under 300,000 clones, around nine tenths of which are singletons. Trimming took 3 bases from V and 0 from J, leaving 13 bases between them. This CDR3 is built from 16 residues. Germline V gene data show CDR1 as MNHNS and CDR2 as SASEGT. V is TRBV6-1 and J is TRBJ2-3; possibly TRBD2 for D (5 bases). The clonotype originates from a middle-aged woman who had recovered from COVID-19. Sequencing used peripheral blood. CDR3 DNA: TGTGCCAGCAGTGATGCCCGGCTAGCTAGCACAGATACGCAGTATTTT. It encodes CASSDARLASTDTQYF.